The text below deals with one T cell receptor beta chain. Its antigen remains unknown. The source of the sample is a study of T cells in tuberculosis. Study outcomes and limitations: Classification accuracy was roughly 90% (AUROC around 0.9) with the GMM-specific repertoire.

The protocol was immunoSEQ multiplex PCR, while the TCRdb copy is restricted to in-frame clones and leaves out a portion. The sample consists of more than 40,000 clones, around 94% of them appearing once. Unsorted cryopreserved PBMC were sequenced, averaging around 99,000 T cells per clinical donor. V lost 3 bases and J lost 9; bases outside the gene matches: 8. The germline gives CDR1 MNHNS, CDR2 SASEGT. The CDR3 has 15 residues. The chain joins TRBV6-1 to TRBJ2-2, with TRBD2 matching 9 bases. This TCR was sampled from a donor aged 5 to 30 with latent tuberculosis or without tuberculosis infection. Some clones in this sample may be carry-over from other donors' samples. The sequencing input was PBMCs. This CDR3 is CASSERASGTRELFF. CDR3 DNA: TGTGCCAGCAGTGAGAGGGCTAGCGGGACTAGGGAGCTGTTTTTT.